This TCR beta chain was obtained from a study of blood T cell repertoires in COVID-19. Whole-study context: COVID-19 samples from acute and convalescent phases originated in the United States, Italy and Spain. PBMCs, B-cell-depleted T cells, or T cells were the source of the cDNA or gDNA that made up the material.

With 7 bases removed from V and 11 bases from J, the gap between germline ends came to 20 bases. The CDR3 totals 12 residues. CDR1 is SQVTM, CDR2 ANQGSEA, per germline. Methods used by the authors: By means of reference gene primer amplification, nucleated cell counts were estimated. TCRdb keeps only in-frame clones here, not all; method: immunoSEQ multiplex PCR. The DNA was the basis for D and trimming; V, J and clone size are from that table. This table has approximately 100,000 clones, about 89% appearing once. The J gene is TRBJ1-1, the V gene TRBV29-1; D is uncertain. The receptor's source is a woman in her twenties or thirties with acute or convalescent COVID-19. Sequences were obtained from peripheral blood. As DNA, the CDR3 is TGCAGCGCCACCTCGCTTTGGTCCGGGGCTTTCTTT. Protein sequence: CSATSLWSGAFF.